Shown below are 13 T cell receptor beta chains from a single sample sequenced in a study of long-term antiretroviral therapy in people with HIV (dated by TCRdb to between 2021 and 2023). The immunoSEQ hsTCRB v3.0 assay was used at survey level resolution to sequence the TRB variable region. This is the immuneACCESS table as TCRdb keeps it, with only in-frame sequences that have V and J called. A part of the clones is gone; compared with another copy, unresolved V genes explain less than half, and the rest is unexplained. This sample lists some 28,000 clones; over 90% were detected once. The ten largest account for about 3% of the sample. The sample in question was unsorted PBMCs, obtained 5.3 years after starting antiretroviral therapy. The receptors stem from a man aged 50-60 years with HIV.

This rearrangement joins TRBV9 to TRBJ2-6; 8 bases map to TRBD2. Per the germline V gene, CDR1 is SGDLS and CDR2 is YYNGEE. This CDR3 is 16 amino acids long. The V segment lost 4 bases and the J segment 2 bases; nucleotides outside the gene matches: 5. CDR3: CASSPYSGAGANVLTF. CDR3 DNA: TGTGCCAGCAGCCCGTATAGCGGGGCTGGGGCCAACGTCCTGACTTTC.

J is TRBJ1-2 and V is TRBV5-1; no clear D. The CDR3 extends over 14 amino acids. Germline assignment: CDR1 SGHRS and CDR2 YFSETQ. Deletions cut 2 bases from V and 4 bases from J, with 12 bases between. The CDR3 reads CASSFEGSGYGYTF. The CDR3 bases are TGCGCCAGCAGCTTTGAAGGGTCCGGCTATGGCTACACCTTC.

The chain couples TRBV4-2 to TRBJ1-2; D might be TRBD1 (5 bases). This CDR3 region has 16 residues. The germline gives CDR1 LGHNA, CDR2 YNFKEQ. Trimming pared 4 bases from V and 5 bases from J, leaving 20 bases between. The CDR3 sequence: CASSPTATGRRYGYTF. Written as DNA, the CDR3 is TGTGCCAGCAGCCCCACCGCCACGGGACGGCGATATGGCTACACCTTC.

The chain couples TRBV11-2 to TRBJ1-5; the D is unclear. From germline, CDR1 is SGHAT and CDR2 FQNNGV. V gave up 5 bases and J gave up 7 bases, with 9 bases separating them. There are 12 residues in the CDR3. The CDR3 protein is CASSPSSQPQHF. The CDR3 DNA reads as TGTGCCAGCAGCCCTTCAAGCCAGCCCCAGCATTTT.

This chain links TRBV12-5 with TRBJ2-3; 11 bases agree with TRBD1. J lost 3 bases, V lost 5 bases, and 16 bases had no gene match. Germline V CDR1 and CDR2: LGHNT, FRNRAP. CDR3 length equals 19 residues. Here the CDR3 reads CASGPERTTGTGGTDTQYF. The DNA for the CDR3 is TGTGCTAGTGGTCCAGAACGTACGACCGGGACAGGGGGAACAGATACGCAGTATTTT.

Only one count was recorded for this clone. The chain combines TRBV5-4 with TRBJ2-3; D is unclear. Germline CDR1 SGHNT, CDR2 YYREEE (reference sequence). The V end was cut by 4 bases, the J end by 3 bases, with 6 bases between. The CDR3 runs 12 residues. In DNA, the CDR3 is TGTGCCAGCAGCAGCATTACAGATACGCAGTATTTT. It translates to CASSSITDTQYF.

The table lists this clone with a few counts. The chain combines TRBV5-6 with TRBJ1-5; possibly TRBD1 for D (5 bases). The CDR3 totals 17 residues. Between the trimmed V and J ends, which lost 1 base and 0 bases, there was a span of 14 bases. Germline V gene lookup returns CDR1 SGHDT and CDR2 YYEEEE. The CDR3 spells CASSLMSNQGSNQPQHF. Here the CDR3 DNA reads TGTGCCAGCAGCTTGATGTCTAACCAGGGTAGCAATCAGCCCCAGCATTTT.

V is TRBV19 and J is TRBJ1-5; unclear D gene. Trimming pared 4 bases from V and 0 bases from J, leaving 10 bases between. Germline V gene sequence: CDR1 LNHDA, CDR2 SQIVND (reference sequence). The CDR3 has 15 residues. Written as DNA, the CDR3 is TGTGCCAGTAGTAAACCCAGTTATAGCAATCAGCCCCAGCATTTT. It translates to CASSKPSYSNQPQHF.

The chain uses TRBV21-1 and TRBJ1-6; the listed D gene, TRBD1, was not tested against the DNA. TRBV21-1 constitutes a pseudogene. The CDR3 loop spans 16 amino acids. CDR3 nucleotides: TGTGCCAGCAGCAAAGCGCAGGACAGGCTAAATTCACCCCTCCACTTT. Its protein is CASSKAQDRLNSPLHF.

This chain connects TRBV6-6 to TRBJ2-7; D might be TRBD1 (6 bases). Trimming removed 6 bases from V and 2 bases from J, with 11 bases in between. This CDR3 comprises 13 residues. The V gene's germline CDR1 is MNHNY and CDR2 SVGAGI (reference sequence). The CDR3 nucleotides read TGTGCCAGCAGGACAGGCAGGGCCTACGAGCAGTACTTC. This translates into CASRTGRAYEQYF.

This chain links TRBV5-3 with TRBJ2-1; D may match TRBD1 or TRBD2 (5 bases each). TRBV5-3 falls under the ORF class, with uncertain function. Trimming removed 4 bases from V and 5 bases from J, with 16 bases in between. The CDR3 has 15 residues. The CDR3 spells CARSMYGVGDNEQFF. The CDR3 DNA sequence: TGTGCCAGAAGCATGTACGGCGTGGGGGACAATGAGCAGTTCTTC.

The chain links TRBV18 to TRBJ2-7, with 11 bases that match TRBD1. This CDR3 contains 15 residues. V trimming: 3 bases; J trimming: 2 bases; junction bases outside the gene matches: 3. CDR1 is KGHSH and CDR2 is LQKENI in the germline V gene. CDR3 DNA sequence: TGTGCCAGCTCACCGGAGGGACAGGGGGCCTACGAGCAGTACTTC. It translates to CASSPEGQGAYEQYF.

This chain links TRBV27 with TRBJ2-2, with 7 positions matching TRBD2. The junction had 4 bases not matched to a gene; V was cut back by 5 bases and J by 4 bases. The germline CDR1 and CDR2 sequences are MNHEY and SMNVEV (reference sequence). There are 14 residues in the CDR3. For the CDR3, the DNA is TGTGCCAGCAGTCCGGGACTAACCACCGGGGAGCTGTTTTTT. Translation: CASSPGLTTGELFF.